Sequencing of this TCR beta chain was carried out in a study of T-cell memory formation after mild COVID-19. The CDR3 runs to 17 residues. Losses at the gene ends were 5 bases for V and 0 bases for J; bases not matched to a gene: 10. Germline CDR1 is SGHTA and CDR2 is FQGNSA. MiXCR, run by TCRdb on the 5' RACE reads, gives a single entry per CDR3 protein. The sample shows 50,000 or so distinct CDR3 sequences, 25% to 35% of them seen only once. This receptor was taken from a man aged 18 to 29 who had mild COVID-19 (a few samples of this study predate the infection). Cell type and time point are not known. The source material was PBMCs or a T cell subset sorted from them (not recorded which). The V and J genes are TRBV7-2 and TRBJ1-2; 9 bases are a match to TRBD1. The DNA of the CDR3 is TGTGCCAGCAGCCCGCTTGGACAGGGGATAACTAACTATGGCTACACCTTC. Translation gives CASSPLGQGITNYGYTF.